The present TCR beta chain was sequenced within a study of regulatory T cells in long-lasting Graves disease. Study outcomes and limitations: It was in persistent disease that TRBV28, TRBJ1-2 and TRBJ2-5 were favored. Clonotypes that were public and shared totalled some 2,900 in persistent patients versus 966 in new patients.

Germline CDR1 and CDR2: PRHDT and FYEKMQ (reference sequence). CDR3 length: 13 amino acids. V lost 6 bases and J lost 7; bases outside the gene matches: 8. This clonotype was detected many times. Antigen specificity is unknown. Indicated time point: newly diagnosed GD, antithyroid drugs for less than 3 months. From PBMCs, RNA was extracted and then used to make the TCR library. Library construction for TCR beta used iRepertoire HTBI primers and Arm-PCR of CDR3 regions. From the multiplex PCR reads, TCRdb called clonotypes with MiXCR, one entry per CDR3 protein. The sample has under 500,000 distinct CDR3 sequences; about a sixth are singletons. This sample also belongs to another study, concerning T cells in Graves' hyperthyroidism and ophthalmopathy.

Sequences were derived from peripheral blood mononuclear cells (PBMCs), sampled at new diagnosis, from a patient treated with antithyroid drugs. This receptor was obtained from a woman in her thirties with Graves disease. V is TRBV13 and J is TRBJ1-2; 7 bases are a match to TRBD1. The CDR3 region is CASSPHRGIGYTF. The CDR3 DNA is TGTGCCAGCAGTCCCCACAGGGGTATTGGCTACACCTTC.